This entry lists 4 T cell receptor beta chains sequenced from one sample in a study of CD8 T cells in ankylosing spondylitis. Using its own MiXCR run on the 5' RACE reads, TCRdb lists one record per CDR3 protein. The table shows 150,000 to 200,000 distinct CDR3 sequences, with under 14% occurring only once. The sequencing input was blood, either unsorted or a sorted T cell fraction (not recorded which). All receptors derive from a male donor with ankylosing spondylitis or in good health (not recorded which).

The chain employs TRBV5-1 and TRBJ1-2, with no clear D. V lost 0 bases and J 8 bases, leaving 17 bases between the germline ends. The CDR3 is 15 residues long. CDR1 and CDR2 (germline): SGHRS, YFSETQ. CDR3 protein: CASSLAGRRAEGYTF. The CDR3 DNA reads as TGCGCCAGCAGCTTGGCAGGCAGGAGGGCGGAAGGCTACACCTTC.

To note about this clonotype: A much larger clone differs by one base, so this may be a read error. This chain joins TRBV9 and TRBJ2-2, with a tentative D call TRBD2 (6 bases). The CDR3 covers 16 residues. Germline-derived CDR1 and CDR2 are SGDLS and YYNGEE. Trimming took off 2 bases at V and 9 bases at J, with 20 bases between the two ends. The CDR3 is CASSVTSRSATRELFF. CDR3 nucleotides: TGTGCCAGCAGCGTTACTAGCAGGAGCGCAACCAGGGAGCTGTTTTTT. The full variable domain, rest sourced from reference TRBV9 and TRBJ2-2, is DSGVTQTPKHLITATGQRVTLRCSPRSGDLSVYWYQQSLDQGLQFLIQYYNGEERAKGNILERFSAQQFPDLHSELNLSSLELGDSALYFCASSVTSRSATRELFFGEGSRLTVL.

The sample holds a few counts of this clonotype. The V and J genes are TRBV3-1 and TRBJ2-3; D remains ambiguous. The germline CDR1 and CDR2 sequences are LGHDT and YNNKEL (reference sequence). The length of the CDR3 is 15 residues. Trimming pared 0 bases from V and 5 bases from J, leaving 12 bases between. The CDR3 sequence: CASSQDSTEGDTQYF. The CDR3 bases are TGTGCCAGCAGCCAAGATTCGACGGAAGGAGATACGCAGTATTTT.

This clonotype was recorded a few times. The rearrangement joins TRBV7-9 to TRBJ1-6; D may be TRBD1 (5 bases). The germline CDR1 and CDR2 sequences are SEHNR and FQNEAQ (reference sequence). Trimming left V 4 bases short and J 6 bases short, with 13 bases between. There are 15 residues in the CDR3. DNA for the CDR3: TGTGCCAGCAGCTCTCCCGGGACTCCTAATTCACCCCTCCACTTT. Translating gives CASSSPGTPNSPLHF.